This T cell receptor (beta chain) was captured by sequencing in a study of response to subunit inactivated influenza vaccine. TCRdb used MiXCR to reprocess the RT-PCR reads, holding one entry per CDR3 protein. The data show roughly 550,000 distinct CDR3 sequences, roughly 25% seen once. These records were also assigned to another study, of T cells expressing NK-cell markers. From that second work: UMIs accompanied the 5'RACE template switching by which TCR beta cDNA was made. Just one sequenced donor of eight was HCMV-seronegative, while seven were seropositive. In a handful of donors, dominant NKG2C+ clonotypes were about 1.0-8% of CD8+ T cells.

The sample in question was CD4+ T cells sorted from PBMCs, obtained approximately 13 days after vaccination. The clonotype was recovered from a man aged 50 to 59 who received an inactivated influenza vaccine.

CDR3 nucleotide sequence: TGTGCCAGCAGCACGGGACATTACAATGAGCAGTTCTTC. Translating it yields CASSTGHYNEQFF. The rearrangement links TRBV7-3 to TRBJ2-1, with a possible D match to TRBD1 (6 bases). Germline V gene lookup returns CDR1 SGHTA and CDR2 FQGTGA. The CDR3 runs to 13 residues. Trimming stripped 5 bases from V and 4 bases from J, with 9 bases between.